The 27 T cell receptor beta chains below come from one sample, sequenced in a study of a mutant IDH1 vaccine in newly diagnosed glioma. The time point denotes: week 5, during vaccination. It was 300 ug of mutant IDH1 20-mer peptide that made up each vaccine dose, given with topical imiquimod. Here immunoSEQ multiplex PCR was the method, and the copy in TCRdb shows in-frame clones only, minus some. The top ten hold under 2% of the sample, which has around 51,000 clones, approximately 78% seen once. No antigen has been assigned to these receptors. Sequencing was performed on PBMCs, taken from a glioma patient whose treatment included an IDH1 peptide vaccine. Every receptor here comes from a woman in her forties with glioma.

V and J are TRBV7-2 and TRBJ1-1, with D possibly being TRBD1 (6 bases). Trimming stripped 6 bases from V and 6 bases from J, with 26 bases between. The CDR3 length is 17 residues. Germline V gives CDR1 SGHTA, CDR2 FQGNSA. CDR3 residues: CASRNWLTLGGMAEAFF. CDR3 nucleotides: TGTGCCAGCAGAAACTGGCTAACTCTGGGGGGCATGGCTGAAGCTTTCTTT.

The chain carries TRBV11-2 and TRBJ2-7; no definite D call. The CDR3 is made up of 13 amino acids. Trimming removed 4 bases from V and 0 bases from J, with 7 bases in between. Germline V gene lookup returns CDR1 SGHAT and CDR2 FQNNGV. CDR3 nucleotides: TGTGCCAGCAGCTCTCTGAGCTCCTACGAGCAGTACTTC. It translates to CASSSLSSYEQYF.

The genes are TRBV7-9 and TRBJ1-2; 12 bases fit TRBD1. The CDR3 loop spans 18 amino acids. CDR1 and CDR2 from the germline V gene are SEHNR and FQNEAQ (reference sequence). Trimming removed 4 bases from V and 4 bases from J; junction bases left unmatched: 13. The CDR3 coding sequence is TGTGCCAGCAGCTCGGCCCGGGACAGGGGGCGTTCAGGCTATGGCTACACCTTC. It codes for CASSSARDRGRSGYGYTF.

J is TRBJ1-1 and V is TRBV19; D not certain. Germline-derived CDR1 and CDR2 are LNHDA and SQIVND (reference sequence). Deletions cut 1 base from V and 3 bases from J, with 6 bases between. This CDR3 comprises 13 residues. Written as DNA, the CDR3 is TGTGCCAGTAGTATAGTGGGTCACACTGAAGCTTTCTTT. Its protein product is CASSIVGHTEAFF.

As to this clone: One end of the junction does not line up with germline, which may come from a read error. The chain couples TRBV5-6 to TRBJ1-2, with D perhaps matching TRBD1 (6 bases). The CDR3 spans 14 residues. Germline CDR1 and CDR2: SGHDT and YYEEEE. This CDR3 reads CASSPVGQPSSRAF. The CDR3 nucleotides read TGTGCCAGCAGCCCCGTGGGACAACCCTCCAGTCGGGCCTTC.

The chain carries TRBV7-9 and TRBJ1-2; unclear D gene. Germline CDR1 is SEHNR and CDR2 is FQNEAQ (reference sequence). The CDR3 runs to 12 residues. V lost 3 bases to trimming and J lost 6 bases, with 8 bases between them. CDR3 nucleotides: TGTGCCAGCAGCTTGAAGGGCCATGGCTACACCTTC. This translates into CASSLKGHGYTF.

The V call is TRBV6-1, the J call TRBJ2-7; 9 nucleotides agree with TRBD1. The germline V gene encodes CDR1 MNHNS and CDR2 SASEGT. The length of the CDR3 is 14 residues. Unmatched junction bases numbered 6, after V lost 5 bases and J lost 4 bases. CDR3 sequence reads: CASSPGTGWYEQYF. The CDR3 region has the DNA TGTGCCAGCAGTCCCGGGACAGGGTGGTACGAGCAGTACTTC.

By share, this clone ranks as medium-sized. The rearrangement joins TRBV6-5 to TRBJ1-2, with 8 bases matching TRBD1. The germline gives CDR1 MNHEY, CDR2 SVGAGI. The CDR3 length is 14 residues. V lost 6 bases, J lost 7 bases, and 10 bases stayed unmatched. The DNA for the CDR3 is TGTGCCAGCAGACTTGGACAGGGACCTAGTGGCTACACCTTC. It codes for CASRLGQGPSGYTF.

This rearrangement joins TRBV13 to TRBJ2-3; 9 bases align to TRBD2. J was trimmed by 2 bases and V by 2 bases; bases with no gene match: 5. The CDR3 is made up of 16 amino acids. CDR1 and CDR2 (germline): PRHDT, FYEKMQ (reference sequence). CDR3 in DNA: TGTGCCAGCAGCTTACTGGGCGGGGGGGCCACAGATACGCAGTATTTT. Translated: CASSLLGGGATDTQYF.

The V call is TRBV5-4, the J call TRBJ1-6; tentative D call: TRBD1 (5 bases). V was clipped by 1 base and J by 6 bases, with 8 bases between them. The CDR3 is 14 residues long. Germline V gives CDR1 SGHNT, CDR2 YYREEE (reference sequence). The CDR3 sequence is CASSLKQANSPLHF. Here the CDR3 DNA reads TGTGCCAGCAGCTTGAAACAGGCTAATTCACCCCTCCACTTT.

This clone came up a few times. The chain joins TRBV6-1 to TRBJ1-6; 8 bases match TRBD1. This CDR3 contains 14 residues. The germline V gene encodes CDR1 MNHNS and CDR2 SASEGT. J lost 7 bases, V lost 6 bases, and 5 bases had no gene match. CDR3 residues: CASSPDRANSPLHF. The CDR3 DNA follows: TGTGCCAGCAGCCCGGACAGGGCCAATTCACCCCTCCACTTT.

This clone was observed a few times. This chain uses TRBV6-1 with TRBJ1-1; D is uncertain. CDR3 size: 11 residues. The germline V gene encodes CDR1 MNHNS and CDR2 SASEGT. V was clipped by 2 bases and J by 7 bases, with 5 bases between them. The CDR3 loop reads CASSERYEAFF. For the CDR3, the DNA is TGTGCCAGCAGTGAACGGTATGAAGCTTTCTTT.

This clone was recorded only once. The chain employs TRBV6-5 and TRBJ2-3, with 10 bases identical to TRBD2. Trimming cost V 2 bases and J 2 bases; bases outside gene matches: 4. From germline, CDR1 is MNHEY and CDR2 SVGAGI. The CDR3 has 16 residues. The DNA for the CDR3 is TGTGCCAGCAGTTACGGGAGCGGGGGGGCCACAGATACGCAGTATTTT. Translation gives CASSYGSGGATDTQYF.

This clone is a singleton in its sample. The chain carries TRBV10-3 and TRBJ2-5; D possibly uses TRBD1 or TRBD2 (5 bases each). Germline CDR1 reads ENHRY; CDR2 reads SYGVKD. The CDR3 covers 14 residues. V lost 3 bases to trimming and J lost 7 bases, with 15 bases between them. Written as DNA, the CDR3 is TGTGCCATCAGTGATCTAGGGACGAAGGGGACCCAGTACTTC. Protein sequence: CAISDLGTKGTQYF.

The chain couples TRBV9 to TRBJ2-3, with unresolved D. The CDR3 sequence is 14 residues long. The V gene lost 0 bases and the J gene lost 3 bases, with 8 bases spanning the gap. Per the germline V gene, CDR1 is SGDLS and CDR2 is YYNGEE. CDR3 protein: CASSVGLDTDTQYF. CDR3 bases: TGTGCCAGCAGCGTAGGGTTAGATACAGATACGCAGTATTTT.

The chain combines TRBV6-6 with TRBJ2-7, with TRBD2 as a possible D gene (5 bases). Germline lookup yields CDR1 MNHNY and CDR2 SVGAGI (reference sequence). CDR3 length: 16 amino acids. V was clipped by 5 bases and J by 0 bases, with 17 bases between them. The CDR3 spells CASSGGRLQNSYEQYF. CDR3 bases: TGTGCCAGCAGTGGAGGACGCTTGCAGAACTCCTACGAGCAGTACTTC.

The chain joins TRBV25-1 to TRBJ2-5; 13 nucleotides line up with TRBD2. V shed 5 bases, J shed 6 bases, and the junction held 9 bases outside the gene matches. The CDR3 spans 16 residues. Germline V lookup: CDR1 MGHDK, CDR2 SYGVNS. Here the CDR3 reads CASSNPTSGGAKTQYF. The CDR3 coding sequence is TGTGCCAGCAGTAACCCCACTAGCGGGGGGGCAAAGACCCAGTACTTC.

This clone appeared a single time. The chain employs TRBV10-3 and TRBJ2-5, with 10 positions matching TRBD2. Per germline, CDR1 ENHRY and CDR2 SYGVKD. Losses at the gene ends were 2 bases for V and 5 bases for J; bases not matched to a gene: 5. This CDR3 has 15 amino acids. Written as DNA, the CDR3 is TGTGCCATCAGTGAGCCCGGGACTAGCGCGGAGACCCAGTACTTC. This encodes CAISEPGTSAETQYF.

CDR3 sequence reads: CASSYGAGTDYGYTF. In DNA form, the CDR3 reads TGTGCCAGCAGTTACGGGGCAGGCACCGACTATGGCTACACCTTC. The rearrangement uses TRBV6-6 and TRBJ1-2; tentatively, D is TRBD1 (5 bases). Germline CDR1 MNHNY, CDR2 SVGAGI (reference sequence). The germline V and J ends were trimmed by 2 bases and 3 bases, with 13 bases remaining between them. The CDR3 length is 15 residues.

V and J are TRBV6-1 and TRBJ1-6, with unresolved D. Trimming removed 2 bases from V and 7 bases from J, with 12 bases in between. Germline CDR1 reads MNHNS; CDR2 reads SASEGT. The CDR3 runs 15 residues. CDR3 residues: CASSENGSRNSPLHF. CDR3 bases: TGTGCCAGCAGTGAAAACGGCAGCAGGAATTCACCCCTCCACTTT.

The rearrangement uses TRBV13 and TRBJ2-7; D is unclear. V lost 10 bases and J 2 bases, leaving 12 bases between the germline ends. CDR1 PRHDT and CDR2 FYEKMQ come from the germline V gene (reference sequence). The CDR3 runs 12 residues. The CDR3 nucleotides are TGTGCCACCCGATTACAGACCTACGAGCAGTACTTC. Amino acids: CATRLQTYEQYF.

By frequency in the sample, this clone is medium-sized. The V call is TRBV20-1, the J call TRBJ2-1; the D gene is possibly TRBD1 (6 bases). Trimming left V 5 bases short and J 10 bases short, with 9 bases between. The germline V gene has CDR1 DFQATT and CDR2 SNEGSKA (reference sequence). The CDR3 has 10 residues. Here the CDR3 DNA reads TGCAGTGCTGGACAGATCGAGCAGTTCTTC. Residues: CSAGQIEQFF.

The chain couples TRBV7-6 to TRBJ2-3; 9 bases align to TRBD2. The CDR3 loop spans 15 amino acids. The junction had 8 bases not matched to a gene; V was cut back by 5 bases and J by 5 bases. Germline-derived CDR1 and CDR2 are SGHVS and FNYEAQ. In nucleotides, the CDR3 is TGTGCCAGCAGCGGAAGGCGGGGGGGCGGAGATACGCAGTATTTT. Protein: CASSGRRGGGDTQYF.

The chain carries TRBV7-2 and TRBJ2-3; D ambiguous. Deletions cut 5 bases from V and 2 bases from J, with 14 bases between. CDR1 is SGHTA, CDR2 FQGNSA, per germline. CDR3 length equals 15 residues. The CDR3 sequence: CASSPEERITDTQYF. The CDR3 coding sequence is TGTGCCAGCAGCCCAGAAGAAAGAATCACAGATACGCAGTATTTT.

The CDR3 DNA reads as TGTGCCTGGAGTGTCGCAGGGGGCCCTTGGGATAATTCACCCCTCCACTTT. It specifies CAWSVAGGPWDNSPLHF. This chain uses TRBV30 with TRBJ1-6, with 8 nucleotides matching TRBD1. Germline CDR1 and CDR2: GTSNPN and SVGIG (reference sequence). V shed 0 bases, J shed 5 bases, and the junction held 9 bases outside the gene matches. The CDR3 loop spans 17 amino acids. Variable domain in full (rest from reference TRBV30 and TRBJ1-6): SQTIHQWPATLVQPVGSPLSLECTVEGTSNPNLYWYRQAAGRGLQLLFYSVGIGQISSEVPQNLSASRPQDRQFILSSKKLLLSDSGFYLCAWSVAGGPWDNSPLHFGNGTRLTVT.

The chain is built from TRBV7-2 and TRBJ2-5, with D possibly TRBD2 on 7 matching bases. Germline V gene data show CDR1 as SGHTA and CDR2 as FQGNSA. The V gene lost 6 bases and the J gene lost 4 bases, with 21 bases spanning the gap. The CDR3 is 16 amino acids. The CDR3 protein is CASSITIGGARETQYF. DNA of the CDR3: TGTGCCAGCAGTATAACCATAGGGGGGGCGAGAGAGACCCAGTACTTC. Supplemented by reference TRBV7-2 and TRBJ2-5, the full variable domain reads GAGVSQSPSNKVTEKGKDVELRCDPISGHTALYWYRQSLGQGLEFLIYFQGNSAPDKSGLPSDRFSAERTGGSVSTLTIQRTQQEDSAVYLCASSITIGGARETQYFGPGTRLLVL.

Comments on this clone: Germline is not matched at one junction end, which may reflect a read error. The chain couples TRBV7-7 to TRBJ1-5, with 7 bases matching TRBD1. Per germline, CDR1 SSHAT and CDR2 FNYEAQ (reference sequence). This CDR3 region has 16 residues. CDR3 in DNA: TGTGCTAGCAGTTATGCCCGGGACAGACCCTCTCAGCCCCAGCATTTT. Its protein is CASSYARDRPSQPQHF. The full variable domain, in which reference TRBV7-7 and TRBJ1-5 provide the parts outside the CDR3, is GAGVSQSPRYKVTKRGQDVTLRCDPISSHATLYWYQQALGQGPEFLTYFNYEAQPDKSGLPSDRFSAERPEGSISTLTIQRTEQRDSAMYRCASSYARDRPSQPQHFGDGTRLSIL.